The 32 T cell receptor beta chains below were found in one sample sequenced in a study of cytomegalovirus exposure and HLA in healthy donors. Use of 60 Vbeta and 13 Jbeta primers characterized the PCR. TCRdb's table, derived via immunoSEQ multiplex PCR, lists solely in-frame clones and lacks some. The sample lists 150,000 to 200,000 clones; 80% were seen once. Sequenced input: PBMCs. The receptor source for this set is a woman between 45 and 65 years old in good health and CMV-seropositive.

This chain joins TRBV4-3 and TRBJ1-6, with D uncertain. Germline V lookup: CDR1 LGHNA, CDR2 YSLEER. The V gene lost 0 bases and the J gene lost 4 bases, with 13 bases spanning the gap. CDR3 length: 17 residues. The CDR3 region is CASSQDRLSSYNSPLHF. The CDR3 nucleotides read TGCGCCAGCAGCCAAGACAGACTCTCTTCTTATAATTCACCCCTCCACTTT.

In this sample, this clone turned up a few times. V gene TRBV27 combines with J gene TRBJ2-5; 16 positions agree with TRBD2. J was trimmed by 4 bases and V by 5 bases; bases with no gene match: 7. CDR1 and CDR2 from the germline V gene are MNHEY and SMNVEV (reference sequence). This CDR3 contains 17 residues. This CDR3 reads CASSLGTSGGARETQYF. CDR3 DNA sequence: TGTGCCAGCAGTCTTGGGACTAGCGGGGGGGCCCGAGAGACCCAGTACTTC.

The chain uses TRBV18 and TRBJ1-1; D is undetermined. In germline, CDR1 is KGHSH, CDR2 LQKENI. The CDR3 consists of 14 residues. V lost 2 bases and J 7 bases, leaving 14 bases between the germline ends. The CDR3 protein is CASSPGVQGGEAFF. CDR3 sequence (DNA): TGTGCCAGCTCACCAGGGGTCCAAGGAGGTGAAGCTTTCTTT.

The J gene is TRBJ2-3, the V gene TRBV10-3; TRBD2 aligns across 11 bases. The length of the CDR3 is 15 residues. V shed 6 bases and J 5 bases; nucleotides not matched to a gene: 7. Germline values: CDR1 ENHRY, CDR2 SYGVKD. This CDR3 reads CAIRQGLAEGDTQYF. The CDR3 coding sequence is TGTGCCATCAGACAGGGACTAGCGGAGGGAGATACGCAGTATTTT.

The CDR3 bases are TGTGCCAGCTCACCTGGACAGGGAGGAGGGACTGAAGCTTTCTTT. Its protein product is CASSPGQGGGTEAFF. The J gene is TRBJ1-1, the V gene TRBV18; 8 bases align to TRBD1. V was clipped by 3 bases and J by 5 bases; unmatched bases: 8. The CDR3 has 15 amino acids. Germline-derived CDR1 and CDR2 are KGHSH and LQKENI.

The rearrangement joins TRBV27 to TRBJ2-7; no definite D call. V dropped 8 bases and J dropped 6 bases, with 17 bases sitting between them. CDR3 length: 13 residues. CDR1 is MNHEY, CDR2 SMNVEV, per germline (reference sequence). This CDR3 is CASHGGYVGEQYF. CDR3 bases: TGTGCCAGCCACGGTGGTTATGTCGGCGAGCAGTACTTC.

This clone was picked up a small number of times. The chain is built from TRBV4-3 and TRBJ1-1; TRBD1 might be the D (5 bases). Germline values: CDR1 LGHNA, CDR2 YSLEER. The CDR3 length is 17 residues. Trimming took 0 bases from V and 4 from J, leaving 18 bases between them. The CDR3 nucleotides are TGCGCCAGCAGCCAAGACCCAGGGAAGGGCATGGGCACTGAAGCTTTCTTT. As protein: CASSQDPGKGMGTEAFF.

The CDR3 sequence: CASSIPLLAGGPYEQYF. Here the CDR3 DNA reads TGTGCCAGTAGTATCCCTCTACTAGCGGGAGGGCCCTACGAGCAGTACTTC. V usage is TRBV19 and J usage is TRBJ2-7, with 13 bases aligning to TRBD2. This CDR3 has 17 residues. V lost 3 bases, J lost 2 bases, and 7 bases stayed unmatched. Germline CDR1 is LNHDA and CDR2 is SQIVND (reference sequence).

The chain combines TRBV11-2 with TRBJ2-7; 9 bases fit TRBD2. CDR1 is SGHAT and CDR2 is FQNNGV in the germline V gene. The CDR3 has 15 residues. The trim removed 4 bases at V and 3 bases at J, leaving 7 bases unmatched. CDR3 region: CASSSGLAGLYEQYF. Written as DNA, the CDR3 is TGTGCCAGCAGCTCTGGGCTAGCGGGACTCTACGAGCAGTACTTC.

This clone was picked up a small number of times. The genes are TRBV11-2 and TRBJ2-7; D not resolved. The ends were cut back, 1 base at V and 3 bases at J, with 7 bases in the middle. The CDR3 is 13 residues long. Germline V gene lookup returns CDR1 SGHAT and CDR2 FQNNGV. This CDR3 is CASSLAGSYEQYF. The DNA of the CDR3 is TGTGCCAGCAGCTTAGCTGGCAGCTACGAGCAGTACTTC.

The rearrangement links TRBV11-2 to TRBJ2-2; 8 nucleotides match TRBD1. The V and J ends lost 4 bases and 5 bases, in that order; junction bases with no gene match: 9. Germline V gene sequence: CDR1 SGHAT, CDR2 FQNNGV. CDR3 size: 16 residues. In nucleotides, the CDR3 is TGTGCCAGCAGCTCCGGACAGGGAAGGAGGACCGGGGAGCTGTTTTTT. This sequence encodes CASSSGQGRRTGELFF. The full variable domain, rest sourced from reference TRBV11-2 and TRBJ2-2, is EAGVAQSPRYKIIEKRQSVAFWCNPISGHATLYWYQQILGQGPKLLIQFQNNGVVDDSQLPKDRFSAERLKGVDSTLKIQPAKLEDSAVYLCASSSGQGRRTGELFFGEGSRLTVL.

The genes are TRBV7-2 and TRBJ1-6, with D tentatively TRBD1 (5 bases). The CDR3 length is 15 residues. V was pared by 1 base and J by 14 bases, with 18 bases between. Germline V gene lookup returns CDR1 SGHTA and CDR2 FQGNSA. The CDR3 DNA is TGTGCCAGCAGCTTAGTCTTTGGGGGGTGGGGGGCCCTCCACTTT. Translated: CASSLVFGGWGALHF.

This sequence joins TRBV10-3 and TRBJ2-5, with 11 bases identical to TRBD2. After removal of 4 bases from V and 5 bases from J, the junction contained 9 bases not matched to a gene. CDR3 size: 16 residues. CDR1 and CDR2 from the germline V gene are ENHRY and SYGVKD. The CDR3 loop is CAISATSGALMETQYF. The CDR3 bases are TGTGCCATCAGTGCGACTAGCGGGGCCCTGATGGAGACCCAGTACTTC.

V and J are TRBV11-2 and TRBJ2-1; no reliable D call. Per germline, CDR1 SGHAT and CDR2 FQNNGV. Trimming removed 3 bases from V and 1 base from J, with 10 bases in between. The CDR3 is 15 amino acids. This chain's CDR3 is CASSFLTDSYNEQFF. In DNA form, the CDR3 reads TGTGCCAGCAGCTTTCTCACAGATTCCTACAATGAGCAGTTCTTC.

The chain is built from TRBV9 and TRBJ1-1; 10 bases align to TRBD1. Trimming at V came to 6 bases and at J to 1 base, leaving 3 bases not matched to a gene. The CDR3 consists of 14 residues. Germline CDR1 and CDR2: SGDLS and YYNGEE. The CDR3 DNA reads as TGTGCCAGCAACAGACAGGGGGCGAACACTGAAGCTTTCTTT. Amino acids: CASNRQGANTEAFF.

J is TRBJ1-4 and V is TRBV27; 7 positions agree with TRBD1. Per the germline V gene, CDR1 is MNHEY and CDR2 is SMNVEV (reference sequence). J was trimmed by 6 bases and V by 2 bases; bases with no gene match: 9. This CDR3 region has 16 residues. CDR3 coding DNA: TGTGCCAGCAGTTTACGACAGGGAAGCTTTCATGAAAAACTGTTTTTT. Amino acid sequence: CASSLRQGSFHEKLFF.

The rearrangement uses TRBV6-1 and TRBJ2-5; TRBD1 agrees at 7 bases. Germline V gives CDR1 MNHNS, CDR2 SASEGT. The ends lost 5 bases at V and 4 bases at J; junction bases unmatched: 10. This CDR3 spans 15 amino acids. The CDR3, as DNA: TGTGCCAGCAGTACCGGGACAGTAATGCCAGAGACCCAGTACTTC. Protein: CASSTGTVMPETQYF.

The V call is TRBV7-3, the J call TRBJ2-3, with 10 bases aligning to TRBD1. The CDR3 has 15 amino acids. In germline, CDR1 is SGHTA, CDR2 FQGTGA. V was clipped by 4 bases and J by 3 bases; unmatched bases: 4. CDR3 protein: CASSSTGGMTDTQYF. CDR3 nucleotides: TGTGCCAGCAGCTCGACAGGGGGCATGACAGATACGCAGTATTTT. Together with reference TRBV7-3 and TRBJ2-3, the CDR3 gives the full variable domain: GAGVSQTPSNKVTEKGKYVELRCDPISGHTALYWYRQSLGQGPEFLIYFQGTGAADDSGLPNDRFFAVRPEGSVSTLKIQRTERGDSAVYLCASSSTGGMTDTQYFGPGTRLTVL.

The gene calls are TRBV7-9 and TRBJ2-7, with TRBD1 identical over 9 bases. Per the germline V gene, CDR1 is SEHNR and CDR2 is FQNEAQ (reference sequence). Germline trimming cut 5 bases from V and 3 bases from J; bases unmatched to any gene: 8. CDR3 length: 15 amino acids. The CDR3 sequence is CASSQGQGFSYEQYF. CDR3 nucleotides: TGTGCCAGCAGCCAGGGACAGGGTTTTAGCTACGAGCAGTACTTC.

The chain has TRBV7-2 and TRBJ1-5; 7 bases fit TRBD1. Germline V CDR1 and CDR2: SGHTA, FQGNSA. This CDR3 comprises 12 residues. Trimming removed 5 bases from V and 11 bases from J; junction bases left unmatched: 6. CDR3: CASSEGQRSQHF. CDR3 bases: TGTGCCAGCAGCGAGGGACAGAGGTCCCAGCATTTT.

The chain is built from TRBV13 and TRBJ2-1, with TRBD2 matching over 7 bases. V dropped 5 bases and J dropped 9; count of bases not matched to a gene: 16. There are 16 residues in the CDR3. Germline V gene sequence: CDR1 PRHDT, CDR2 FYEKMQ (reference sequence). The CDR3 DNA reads TGTGCCAGCAGCCCGGGGAGGGTAGCGGGTGGTACTGAGCAGTTCTTC. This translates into CASSPGRVAGGTEQFF.

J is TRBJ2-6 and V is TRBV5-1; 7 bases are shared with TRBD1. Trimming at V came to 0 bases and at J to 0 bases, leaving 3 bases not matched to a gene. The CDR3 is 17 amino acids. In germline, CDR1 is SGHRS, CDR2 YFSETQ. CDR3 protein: CASSLGGTDSGANVLTF. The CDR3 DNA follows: TGCGCCAGCAGCTTGGGGGGGACAGACTCTGGGGCCAACGTCCTGACTTTC. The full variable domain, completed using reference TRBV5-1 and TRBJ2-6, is KAGVTQTPRYLIKTRGQQVTLSCSPISGHRSVSWYQQTPGQGLQFLFEYFSETQRNKGNFPGRFSGRQFSNSRSEMNVSTLELGDSALYLCASSLGGTDSGANVLTFGAGSRLTVL.

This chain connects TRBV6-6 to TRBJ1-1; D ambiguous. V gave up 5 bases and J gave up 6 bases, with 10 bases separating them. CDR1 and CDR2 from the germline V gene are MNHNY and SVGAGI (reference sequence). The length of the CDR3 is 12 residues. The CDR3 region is CASSLRQPEAFF. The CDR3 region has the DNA TGTGCCAGCAGTCTTCGACAACCTGAAGCTTTCTTT.

The CDR3 bases are TGTGCCATCAGTGGGGGGGGCTGGGACTATGGCTACACCTTC. It specifies CAISGGGWDYGYTF. V gene TRBV10-3 combines with J gene TRBJ1-2; the D gene is possibly TRBD1 (6 bases). Trimming removed 4 bases from V and 3 bases from J, with 12 bases in between. Germline V gives CDR1 ENHRY, CDR2 SYGVKD. CDR3 length: 14 amino acids.

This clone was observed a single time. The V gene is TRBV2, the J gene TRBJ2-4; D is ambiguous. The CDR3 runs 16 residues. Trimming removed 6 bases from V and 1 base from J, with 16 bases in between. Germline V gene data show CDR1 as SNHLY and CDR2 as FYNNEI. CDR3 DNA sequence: TGTGCCAGCAGCGCCAATGGCCCCGGGGCCAAAAACATTCAGTACTTC. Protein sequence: CASSANGPGAKNIQYF.

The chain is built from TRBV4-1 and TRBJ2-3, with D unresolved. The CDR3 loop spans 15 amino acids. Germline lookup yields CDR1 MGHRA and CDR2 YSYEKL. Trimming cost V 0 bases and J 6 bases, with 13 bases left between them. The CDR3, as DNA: TGCGCCAGCAGCCAAGATCTAGGCCTCGTGGATACGCAGTATTTT. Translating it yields CASSQDLGLVDTQYF.

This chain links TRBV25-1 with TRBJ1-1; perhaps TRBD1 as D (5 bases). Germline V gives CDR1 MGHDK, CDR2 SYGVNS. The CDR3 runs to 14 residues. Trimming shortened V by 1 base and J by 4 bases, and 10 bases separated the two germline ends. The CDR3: CASSESGGGTEAFF. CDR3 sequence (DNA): TGTGCCAGCAGTGAATCCGGGGGAGGCACTGAAGCTTTCTTT.

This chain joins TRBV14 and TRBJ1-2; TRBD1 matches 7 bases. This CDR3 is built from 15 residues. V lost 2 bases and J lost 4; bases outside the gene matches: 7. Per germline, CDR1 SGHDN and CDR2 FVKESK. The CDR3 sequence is CASSQLPGQPYGYTF. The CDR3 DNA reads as TGTGCCAGCAGCCAACTTCCGGGACAGCCCTATGGCTACACCTTC.

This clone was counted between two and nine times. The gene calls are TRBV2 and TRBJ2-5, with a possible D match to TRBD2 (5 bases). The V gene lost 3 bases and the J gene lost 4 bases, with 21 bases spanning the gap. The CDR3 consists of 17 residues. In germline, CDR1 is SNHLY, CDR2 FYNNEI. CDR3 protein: CASSEGGGPTKGETQYF. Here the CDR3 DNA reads TGTGCCAGCAGTGAGGGTGGAGGACCTACAAAGGGAGAGACCCAGTACTTC.

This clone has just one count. CDR3 sequence: CASSLNAGSNTGELFF. CDR3 sequence (DNA): TGTGCCAGCAGCTTAAATGCAGGCTCTAACACCGGGGAGCTGTTTTTT. The V call is TRBV7-2, the J call TRBJ2-2; D gene uncertain. The CDR3 runs to 16 residues. CDR1 SGHTA and CDR2 FQGNSA come from the germline V gene. The V and J ends lost 2 bases and 2 bases respectively, with 12 bases between them. The full variable domain, in which reference TRBV7-2 and TRBJ2-2 provide the parts outside the CDR3, is GAGVSQSPSNKVTEKGKDVELRCDPISGHTALYWYRQSLGQGLEFLIYFQGNSAPDKSGLPSDRFSAERTGGSVSTLTIQRTQQEDSAVYLCASSLNAGSNTGELFFGEGSRLTVL.

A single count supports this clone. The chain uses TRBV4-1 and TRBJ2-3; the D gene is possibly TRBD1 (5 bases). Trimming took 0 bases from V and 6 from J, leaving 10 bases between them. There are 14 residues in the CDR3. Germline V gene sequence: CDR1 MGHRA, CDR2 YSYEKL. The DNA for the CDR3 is TGCGCCAGCAGCCAAGAGGGGCCTTTCGATACGCAGTATTTT. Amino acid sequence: CASSQEGPFDTQYF.

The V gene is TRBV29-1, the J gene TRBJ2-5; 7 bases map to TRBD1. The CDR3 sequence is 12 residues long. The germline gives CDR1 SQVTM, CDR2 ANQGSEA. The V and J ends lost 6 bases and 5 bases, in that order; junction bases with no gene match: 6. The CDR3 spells CSVRQGRETQYF. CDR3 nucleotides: TGCAGCGTAAGACAGGGAAGGGAGACCCAGTACTTC. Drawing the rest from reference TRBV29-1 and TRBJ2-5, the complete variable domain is SAVISQKPSRDICQRGTSLTIQCQVDSQVTMMFWYRQQPGQSLTLIATANQGSEATYESGFVIDKFPISRPNLTFSTLTVSNMSPEDSSIYLCSVRQGRETQYFGPGTRLLVL.